This note documents a single TCR beta chain sequence. The source of the sample is a study of blood T cell repertoires in COVID-19. With 1 base removed from V and 8 bases from J, the gap between germline ends came to 11 bases. The CDR3 is made up of 14 amino acids. Looked up from germline, CDR1 is SEHNR and CDR2 is FQNEAQ (reference sequence). As originally analysed: Quantification of nucleated cells was approximated via reference gene primer amplification. The repertoire was sequenced with immunoSEQ multiplex PCR; TCRdb's copy has only in-frame clones and lacks some. The DNA was the basis for D and trimming; V, J and clone size are from that table. The table lists about 130,000 clones, about 74% of them singletons. It was during active infection that Seattle patients were enrolled and then longitudinally followed.

Specimen: peripheral blood. The TCR comes from a man at least 80 years old with COVID-19, enrolled during active disease. The chain recombines TRBV7-9 with TRBJ1-4; tentative D call: TRBD1 (6 bases). DNA of the CDR3: TGTGCCAGCAGCTTAGAACAGGGAGGGGAAAAACTGTTTTTT. It yields the protein CASSLEQGGEKLFF.